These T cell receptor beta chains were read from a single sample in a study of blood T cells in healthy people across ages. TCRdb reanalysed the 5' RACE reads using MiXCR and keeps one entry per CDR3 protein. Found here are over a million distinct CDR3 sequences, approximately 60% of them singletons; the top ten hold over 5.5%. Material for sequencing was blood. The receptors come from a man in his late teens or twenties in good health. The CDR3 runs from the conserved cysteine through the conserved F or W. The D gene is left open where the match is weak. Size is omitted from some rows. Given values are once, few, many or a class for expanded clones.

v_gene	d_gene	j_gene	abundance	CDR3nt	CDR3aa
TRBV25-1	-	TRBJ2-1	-	TGTGCCAGCGCTTGGACATCGCAAGAGACCCAGTTCTTC	CASAWTSQETQFF
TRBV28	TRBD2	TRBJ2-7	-	TGTGCCAGCAGTTTGCCGGGACTAGCGAGCTACGAGCAGTACTTC	CASSLPGLASYEQYF
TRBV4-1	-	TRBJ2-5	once	TGCGCCAGCAGCCAAGAAGAGGGACTGGGGTACGAGCGGTACTTC	CASSQEEGLGYERYF
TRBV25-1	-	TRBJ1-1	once	TGTGCCAGCACCCTTCCAGGGGCCAATGAAGCTTTCTTT	CASTLPGANEAFF
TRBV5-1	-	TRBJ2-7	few	TGCGCCAGCAGCCAACAGGGTCACTACGAGCAGTACTTC	CASSQQGHYEQYF
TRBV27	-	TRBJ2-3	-	TGTGCCAGCAGTTCTCTAGCCAATACGCAGTATTTT	CASSSLANTQYF
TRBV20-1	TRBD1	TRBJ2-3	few	TGCAGTGCTACACAGGGGACAAGCACAGATACGCAGTATTTT	CSATQGTSTDTQYF
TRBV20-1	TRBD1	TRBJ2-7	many	TGCAGTGCTAGAGGGGCGGCAGGGGGAAACTACGAGCAGTACTTC	CSARGAAGGNYEQYF
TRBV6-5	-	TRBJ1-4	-	TGTGCCAGCAGTTACGGTCGGAATGAAAAACTGTTTTTT	CASSYGRNEKLFF
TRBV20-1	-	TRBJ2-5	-	TGCAGTGCTAGGATCCATAAGCCCTCGACAGCGAAATACCAAGAGACCCAGTACTTC	CSARIHKPSTAKYQETQYF
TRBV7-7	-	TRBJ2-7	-	TGTGCTAGCAGCTTAGGTCCCCCAGGGAGCTCCTACGAGCAGTACTTC	CASSLGPPGSSYEQYF
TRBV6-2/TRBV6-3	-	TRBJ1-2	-	TGTGCCAGCCTGGATTTACCGGACTATGGCTACACCTTC	CASLDLPDYGYTF
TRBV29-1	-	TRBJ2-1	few	TGCAGCGTTGACGTCATGCAGGCGGGCGGCGACGAGCAGTTCTTC	CSVDVMQAGGDEQFF
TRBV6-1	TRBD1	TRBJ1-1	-	TGTGCCAGCGGACAGGTTCTAAACACTGAAGCTTTCTTT	CASGQVLNTEAFF
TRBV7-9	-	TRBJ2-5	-	TGTGCCAGCAGGCGACGGGACGGACAAGAGACCCAGTACTTC	CASRRRDGQETQYF
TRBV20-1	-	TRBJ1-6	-	TGCAGTGCCAGAGGTAGAGGCAGTTCACCCCTCCACTTT	CSARGRGSSPLHF
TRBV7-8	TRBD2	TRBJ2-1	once	TGTGCCAGCAGACCTACTAGCGGGGGCCGGTACAATGAGCAGTTCTTC	CASRPTSGGRYNEQFF
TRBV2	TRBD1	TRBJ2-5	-	TGTGCCAGCAGTGAAGCTCCCGACAGGGTGGAGACCCAGTACTTC	CASSEAPDRVETQYF
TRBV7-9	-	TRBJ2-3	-	TGTGCCAGCAGCTTAGCCGGGGAAAACACAGATACGCAGTATTTT	CASSLAGENTDTQYF
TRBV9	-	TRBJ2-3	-	TGTGCCAGCAGCGTATTACAGGGCTCCACAGATACGCAGTATTTT	CASSVLQGSTDTQYF
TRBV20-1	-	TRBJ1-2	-	TGCAGTGCTAGAGATCGGGCAGCCCAGCTCTATGGCTACACCTTC	CSARDRAAQLYGYTF
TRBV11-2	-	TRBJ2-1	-	TGTGCCAGCAGCTTTGGGACACAAGGCAATGAGCAGTTCTTC	CASSFGTQGNEQFF
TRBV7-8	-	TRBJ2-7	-	TGTGCCAGCAGTAGGGTACAGGGTCCCCACGAGCAGTACTTC	CASSRVQGPHEQYF
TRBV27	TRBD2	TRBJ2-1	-	TGTGCCAGCAGTTTATCGGAAACTAGCGGGGGGAATGAGCAGTTCTTC	CASSLSETSGGNEQFF
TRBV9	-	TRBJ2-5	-	TGTGCCAGCAGCGTATACGTGTCGGAGACCCAGTACTTC	CASSVYVSETQYF
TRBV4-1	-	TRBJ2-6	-	TGCGCCAGCGCTGACATCTCTGGGGCCAACGTCCTGACTTTC	CASADISGANVLTF
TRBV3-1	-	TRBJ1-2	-	TGTGCCAGTACGGGCTTTAACTATGGCTACACCTTC	CASTGFNYGYTF
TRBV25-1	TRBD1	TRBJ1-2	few	TGTGCCAGCAGTGAAGCACAGGGGTTTGGTGGTGGCTACACCTTC	CASSEAQGFGGGYTF
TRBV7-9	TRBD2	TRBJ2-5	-	TGTGCCAGCAGCATTAGCGGGAGAACAGAGACCCAGTACTTC	CASSISGRTETQYF
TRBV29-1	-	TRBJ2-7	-	TGCAGCGTTGACGGTCTGGGAGGACGCTCCTACGAGCAGTACTTC	CSVDGLGGRSYEQYF
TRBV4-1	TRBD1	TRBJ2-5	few	TGCGCCAGCAGCCAAGATGCGAGAGGGGGCATCCAAGAGACCCAGTACTTC	CASSQDARGGIQETQYF
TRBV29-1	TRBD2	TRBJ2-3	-	TGCAGCGTTGAAGCGAGCGGGGTCGGGGCAGATACGCAGTATTTT	CSVEASGVGADTQYF
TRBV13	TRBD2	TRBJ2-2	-	TGTGCCAGCATCCAAGGGACTAGCGGAAACACCGGGGAGCTGTTTTTT	CASIQGTSGNTGELFF